A selection of T cell receptor beta chains follows, all from one sample in a study of T cell repertoires in cytomegalovirus infection. TCRdb recomputed calls from the reads with MiXCR, one row per CDR3 protein. The top ten hold approximately 10% of the sample, which has hundreds of thousands of distinct CDR3 sequences, approximately 18% seen once. Source material: PBMCs. The source is a human donor in good health (CMV status not recorded). Some clones in this sample may be carry-over from other donors' samples. CDR3s include the opening cysteine and the closing phenylalanine or tryptophan. A D gene is named only where the DNA matches it firmly. Only some rows state a clone size, as once, few, many or a class for expanded clones.

d_gene	abundance	v_gene	j_gene	CDR3aa	CDR3nt
.	few	TRBV19	TRBJ2-3	CASSTGGVAFTDTQYF	TGTGCCAGTAGCACCGGGGGAGTAGCGTTTACAGATACGCAGTATTTT
TRBD2	few	TRBV7-9	TRBJ2-3	CASRSSGGARNTQYF	TGTGCCAGCAGAAGTAGCGGGGGGGCACGAAATACGCAGTATTTT
.	.	TRBV5-1	TRBJ2-1	CASSLGTRDNEQFF	TGCGCCAGCAGCTTGGGGACGAGGGACAATGAGCAGTTCTTC
.	many	TRBV7-2	TRBJ2-1	CASSAPIGGINNEQFF	TGTGCCAGCAGCGCCCCCATCGGCGGGATAAACAATGAGCAGTTCTTC
.	many	TRBV7-8	TRBJ1-4	CASSPNRAGANEKLFF	TGTGCCAGCAGCCCAAACAGGGCTGGGGCTAATGAAAAACTGTTTTTT
.	.	TRBV5-1	TRBJ1-3	CASSHTGFGNTIYF	TGCGCCAGCAGCCATACAGGGTTTGGAAACACCATATATTTT
TRBD1	.	TRBV12-3/TRBV12-4	TRBJ2-3	CASSQGAYFVAQYF	TGTGCCAGCAGTCAGGGGGCGTACTTCGTAGCGCAGTATTTT
.	few	TRBV2	TRBJ2-1	CASSFLDAEQFF	TGTGCCAGCAGTTTTCTAGATGCTGAGCAGTTCTTC
.	many	TRBV7-6	TRBJ2-3	CASSFGRVTDTQYF	TGTGCCAGCAGCTTTGGGCGGGTGACCGATACGCAGTATTTT
.	few	TRBV7-2	TRBJ1-2	CASSLEEGTAYGYTF	TGTGCCAGCAGCTTAGAGGAGGGGACGGCCTATGGCTACACCTTC
.	many	TRBV6-1	TRBJ1-4	CASSEVLRQFRGANEKLFF	TGTGCCAGCAGTGAAGTACTGAGACAGTTTCGTGGGGCTAATGAAAAACTGTTTTTT
TRBD2	.	TRBV29-1	TRBJ2-1	CSVEGAREINNEQFF	TGCAGCGTTGAAGGGGCGCGGGAGATCAACAATGAGCAGTTCTTC
TRBD1	.	TRBV6-1	TRBJ1-1	CASSRTGWTEAFF	TGTGCCAGCAGTCGGACAGGGTGGACTGAAGCTTTCTTT
.	few	TRBV19	TRBJ1-5	CASSPLGENQPQHF	TGTGCCAGTAGTCCCCTGGGGGAAAATCAGCCCCAGCATTTT
.	many	TRBV12-3/TRBV12-4	TRBJ2-7	CASSFWGYEQYF	TGTGCCAGCAGTTTCTGGGGATACGAGCAGTACTTC
.	.	TRBV28	TRBJ1-2	CASSPTRASWKTVRGYTF	TGTGCCAGCAGTCCGACCCGGGCCTCATGGAAGACCGTCAGGGGCTACACCTTC
.	.	TRBV7-9	TRBJ2-5	CASSFDGVQETQYF	TGTGCCAGCAGCTTCGACGGAGTCCAAGAGACCCAGTACTTC
.	few	TRBV10-3	TRBJ1-1	CAIREPGDTEAFF	TGTGCCATCAGAGAACCAGGGGATACTGAAGCTTTCTTT
.	many	TRBV7-2	TRBJ2-1	CASSFNIYNEQFF	TGTGCCAGCAGCTTTAATATCTACAATGAGCAGTTCTTC
.	.	TRBV6-1	TRBJ2-1	CASSGRVFNEQFF	TGTGCCAGCAGTGGAAGGGTGTTCAATGAGCAGTTCTTC
.	few	TRBV10-3	TRBJ2-3	CAISPGQKDTQYF	TGTGCCATCAGTCCGGGACAAAAAGATACGCAGTATTTT
TRBD1	few	TRBV6-1	TRBJ1-1	CASSEQDRGNTEAFF	TGTGCCAGCAGTGAGCAGGACAGGGGAAACACTGAAGCTTTCTTT
.	few	TRBV20-1	TRBJ1-1	CSASRAGRTNTEAFF	TGCAGTGCTTCACGTGCCGGGAGGACGAACACTGAAGCTTTCTTT
.	.	TRBV6-1	TRBJ2-7	CASSESAGWGSYEQYF	TGTGCCAGCAGTGAATCTGCAGGGTGGGGATCCTACGAGCAGTACTTC
TRBD1	many	TRBV10-3	TRBJ2-7	CAISPVQGSREQYF	TGTGCCATCAGTCCGGTACAGGGGTCTCGCGAGCAGTACTTC
TRBD1	.	TRBV6-1	TRBJ2-7	CASRRQGAYEQYF	TGTGCCAGCAGGAGACAGGGGGCCTACGAGCAGTACTTC
.	few	TRBV2	TRBJ2-1	CASSELGSEQFF	TGTGCCAGCAGTGAACTGGGAAGTGAGCAGTTCTTC
.	few	TRBV6-2/TRBV6-3	TRBJ1-1	CASSIPPPFMNTEAFF	TGTGCCAGCAGTATCCCCCCCCCCTTTATGAACACTGAAGCTTTCTTT
TRBD2	.	TRBV7-2	TRBJ2-1	CASSFGLAVNEQFF	TGTGCCAGCAGCTTCGGACTAGCGGTTAATGAGCAGTTCTTC
TRBD1	few	TRBV6-2/TRBV6-3	TRBJ2-5	CASSYPFAGTGAQETQYF	TGTGCCAGCAGTTACCCCTTCGCCGGGACAGGGGCACAAGAGACCCAGTACTTC
.	many	TRBV7-2	TRBJ1-4	CASSSYGLGEKLFF	TGTGCCAGCAGCTCCTATGGTCTAGGGGAAAAACTGTTTTTT
.	.	TRBV19	TRBJ2-7	CASSKGGYSYEQYF	TGTGCCAGTAGTAAAGGAGGTTACTCCTACGAGCAGTACTTC
.	.	TRBV19	TRBJ2-5	CASSISHQETQYF	TGTGCCAGTAGTATCTCCCACCAAGAGACCCAGTACTTC
.	many	TRBV6-1	TRBJ1-6	CASSSGNSPLHF	TGTGCCAGCAGTTCGGGGAATTCACCCCTCCACTTT
TRBD1	many	TRBV7-2	TRBJ1-6	CASSIRTGYSPLHF	TGTGCCAGCAGCATAAGGACAGGATATTCACCCCTCCACTTT
.	few	TRBV5-6	TRBJ2-7	CASSLGTYHSYEQYF	TGTGCCAGCAGCCTAGGGACCTACCACTCCTACGAGCAGTACTTC
.	few	TRBV29-1	TRBJ2-5	CSVGDSEETQYF	TGCAGCGTTGGAGACAGCGAAGAGACCCAGTACTTC
TRBD1	.	TRBV7-6	TRBJ1-6	CASSLVKGATSPLHF	TGTGCCAGCAGCTTAGTAAAGGGGGCGACTTCACCCCTCCACTTT
.	.	TRBV12-3/TRBV12-4	TRBJ1-5	CASRPGQNQPQHF	TGTGCCAGCAGGCCCGGACAGAATCAGCCCCAGCATTTT
.	few	TRBV28	TRBJ2-3	CSSSLSTDTQYF	TGTTCCAGCAGCCTTAGCACAGATACGCAGTATTTT
TRBD2	few	TRBV20-1	TRBJ2-1	CSASGRSIYNEQFF	TGCAGTGCTAGCGGGAGGTCCATTTACAATGAGCAGTTCTTC
.	.	TRBV13	TRBJ2-7	CASSLAGEPLEQYF	TGTGCCAGCAGCTTAGCGGGGGAGCCCCTGGAGCAGTACTTC
.	many	TRBV7-2	TRBJ2-5	CASSAGPGTQYF	TGTGCCAGCAGCGCAGGCCCGGGGACCCAGTACTTC
TRBD1	many	TRBV7-2	TRBJ1-4	CASSFGQGAVGEKLFF	TGTGCCAGCAGCTTCGGACAGGGGGCGGTCGGGGAAAAACTGTTTTTT
TRBD1	many	TRBV7-6	TRBJ2-7	CASSLRSRTGAYEQYF	TGTGCCAGCAGCTTACGGAGCCGGACAGGGGCCTACGAGCAGTACTTC
TRBD1	many	TRBV7-2	TRBJ1-2	CASSRDSTYGYTF	TGTGCCAGCAGCCGGGACAGCACTTATGGCTACACCTTC
.	.	TRBV3-1	TRBJ1-1	CASSQDRGATEAFF	TGTGCCAGCAGCCAAGATAGGGGGGCCACTGAAGCTTTCTTT
.	.	TRBV20-1	TRBJ1-5	CSARDPGPRNQPQHF	TGCAGTGCTAGAGATCCCGGCCCCAGGAATCAGCCCCAGCATTTT
.	many	TRBV7-2	TRBJ2-7	CASSLAAEGWKYF	TGTGCCAGCAGCTTAGCTGCGGAAGGCTGGAAGTACTTC
.	.	TRBV20-1	TRBJ1-2	CSAHPPRSYGYTF	TGCAGTGCACACCCGCCGAGAAGCTATGGCTACACCTTC
.	.	TRBV28	TRBJ2-4	CASTEGSTAKNIQYF	TGTGCCAGTACCGAGGGATCTACAGCCAAAAACATTCAGTACTTC
.	many	TRBV7-2	TRBJ2-1	CASNMDYANEQFF	TGTGCCAGCAACATGGACTACGCCAATGAGCAGTTCTTC
TRBD1	few	TRBV6-1	TRBJ2-7	CASSGGYRGEQYF	TGTGCCAGCAGTGGCGGGTACAGGGGCGAGCAGTACTTC
.	many	TRBV2	TRBJ1-5	CATRRDTGMAFHF	TGTGCCACCAGAAGGGACACAGGGATGGCTTTTCATTTT
.	.	TRBV5-1	TRBJ1-1	CASSYFQGMNTEAFF	TGCGCCAGCAGCTATTTCCAAGGGATGAACACTGAAGCTTTCTTT
TRBD2	.	TRBV2	TRBJ2-1	CASSEELRAGGPWNEQFF	TGTGCCAGCAGTGAAGAGCTTCGAGCGGGGGGGCCGTGGAATGAGCAGTTCTTC
.	.	TRBV23-1	TRBJ2-2	CANPSTGHCANTGELFF	TGCGCCAACCCATCAACAGGGCATTGCGCTAACACCGGGGAGCTGTTTTTT
TRBD2	few	TRBV9	TRBJ2-2	CASSPTGTSGNTGELFF	TGTGCCAGCAGCCCGACAGGGACTAGCGGGAACACCGGGGAGCTGTTTTTT